This T cell receptor (beta chain) was recovered during a study of blood T cell repertoires in COVID-19. For the study at large: The United States, Italy and Spain provided the acute and convalescent COVID-19 samples. The cDNA or gDNA used as material had been derived from T cells, B-cell-depleted T cells, or PBMCs.

V was pared by 6 bases and J by 11 bases, with 13 bases between. The CDR3 length is 11 residues. Using immunoSEQ multiplex PCR, the repertoire was profiled, and TCRdb retains in-frame clones only, with some absent. The repertoire holds approximately 200,000 clones, with less than 90% as singletons. During the 2 weeks before they entered the study, exposed participants had met someone with a PCR-confirmed or clinician-diagnosed COVID-19 case. This sequence originates from a woman in her 30s who had been exposed to COVID-19. Sequencing was performed on PBMCs or T cells enriched from blood (not recorded which). J is TRBJ1-1 and V is TRBV12-3 or TRBV12-4, with D uncertain. The CDR3 here is CASRWRSVAFF. CDR3 DNA sequence: TGTGCCAGCAGGTGGAGGAGTGTTGCTTTCTTT.